Described below is a single TCR beta chain sequence and its context. This specimen comes from a study of T cells expressing NK-cell markers. This CDR3 is 15 amino acids long. Germline assignment: CDR1 MNHEY and CDR2 SMNVEV (reference sequence). TCRdb re-called the 5' RACE reads; one entry per CDR3 protein, DNA not given. The table lists just under 150,000 distinct CDR3 sequences. This chain joins TRBV27 and TRBJ2-3; there is no DNA to check the TCRdb D call of TRBD2. Sequenced material: blood T cells: a sorted CD56 or NKG2C T cell subset, CD4+ or CD8+ T cells, or bulk PBMC T cells (not recorded which). This receptor was taken from a man aged 18 to 30 in good health. The CDR3 loop is CASSGLAGTTDTQYF.